This T cell receptor (beta chain) comes out of a study of cytomegalovirus exposure and HLA in healthy donors. General study results and limits: A few of the chains that were CMV-associated were confirmed in vitro to be specific for CMV antigens. Subsequent analysis of the approximately 120 validation repertoires found a tendency for first-cohort TCR clusters to co-occur. Most TCR sequences proved rare, with some public TCRs found in many donors.

Clones were read by immunoSEQ multiplex PCR, and TCRdb kept only the in-frame ones, dropping some. The top ten clones hold over 1% of a sample with about 64,000 clones, about 90% of them seen once. Comments on this clone: What it binds is not known.

The V and J ends lost 6 bases and 4 bases, in that order; junction bases with no gene match: 6. This CDR3 contains 15 residues. Germline CDR1 reads MNHNS; CDR2 reads SASEGT. This receptor was taken from a woman aged 18-30 years in good health and CMV-seronegative. The sequenced material came from PBMCs. V gene TRBV6-1 combines with J gene TRBJ2-3; 11 positions match TRBD2. Written as DNA, the CDR3 is TGTGCCAGCAGCGCCGGGACTAGCGGTCCAGATACGCAGTATTTT. As protein: CASSAGTSGPDTQYF.